This TCR beta chain was recorded in a study of T cell changes during pregnancy in multiple sclerosis. Produced via immunoSEQ multiplex PCR; TCRdb's table is partial and in-frame only. The table shows 55,000 to 65,000 clones, with over 90% occurring only once. Between the trimmed V and J ends, which lost 6 bases and 7 bases, there was a span of 16 bases. Germline loops: CDR1 SNHLY, CDR2 FYNNEI. The length of the CDR3 is 14 residues. Source: CD8+ T cells from peripheral blood mononuclear cells, taken in the third trimester of pregnancy. The genes are TRBV2 and TRBJ1-5; TRBD1 might be the D (6 bases). The receptor comes from a female donor with multiple sclerosis, enrolled in a pregnancy study. CDR3 coding DNA: TGTGCCAGCAGAACCCCCGGCGGGGGCCAGCCCCAGCATTTT. It encodes CASRTPGGGQPQHF.